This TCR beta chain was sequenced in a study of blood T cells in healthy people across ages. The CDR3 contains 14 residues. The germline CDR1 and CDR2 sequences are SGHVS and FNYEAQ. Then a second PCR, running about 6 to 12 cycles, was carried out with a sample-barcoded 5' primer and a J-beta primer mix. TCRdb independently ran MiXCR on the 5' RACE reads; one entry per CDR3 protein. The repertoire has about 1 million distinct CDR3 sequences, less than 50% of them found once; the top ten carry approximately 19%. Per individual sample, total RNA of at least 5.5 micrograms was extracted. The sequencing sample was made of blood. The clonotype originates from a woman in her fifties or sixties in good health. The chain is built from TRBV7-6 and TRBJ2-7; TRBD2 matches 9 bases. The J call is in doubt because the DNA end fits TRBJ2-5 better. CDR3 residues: CASSIAGALETQYF. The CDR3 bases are TGTGCCAGCTCGATAGCGGGAGCCCTGGAGACCCAGTACTTC.